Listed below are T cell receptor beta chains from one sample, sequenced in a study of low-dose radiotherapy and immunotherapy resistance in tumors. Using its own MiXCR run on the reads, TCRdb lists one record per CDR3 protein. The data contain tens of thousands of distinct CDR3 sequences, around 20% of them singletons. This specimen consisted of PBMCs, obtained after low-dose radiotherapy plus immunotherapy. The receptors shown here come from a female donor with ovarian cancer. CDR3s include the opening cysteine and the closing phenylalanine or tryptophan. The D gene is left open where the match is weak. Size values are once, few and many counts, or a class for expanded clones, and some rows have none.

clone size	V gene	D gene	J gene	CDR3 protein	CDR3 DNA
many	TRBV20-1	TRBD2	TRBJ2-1	CSAVLADGSSYNEQFF	TGCAGTGCTGTACTAGCGGATGGGAGCTCCTACAATGAGCAGTTCTTC
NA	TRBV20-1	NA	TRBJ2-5	CSARVRGPSGTQYF	TGCAGTGCTAGAGTTCGGGGCCCCTCTGGGACCCAGTACTTC
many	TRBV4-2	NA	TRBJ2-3	CASSQTQTDTQYF	TGTGCCAGCAGCCAAACACAGACAGATACGCAGTATTTT
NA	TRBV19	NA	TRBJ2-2	CASRGAGANTGELFF	TGTGCCAGTAGGGGGGCGGGGGCGAACACCGGGGAGCTGTTTTTT
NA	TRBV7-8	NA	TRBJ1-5	CASSWVGTNQPQHF	TGTGCCAGCAGCTGGGTTGGAACTAATCAGCCCCAGCATTTT
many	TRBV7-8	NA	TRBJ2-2	CASSSGGRGTGELFF	TGTGCCAGCAGCTCCGGAGGTCGTGGCACCGGGGAGCTGTTTTTT
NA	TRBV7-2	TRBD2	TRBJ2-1	CASSPQLGGTSFAEQFF	TGTGCCAGCAGCCCCCAACTCGGGGGGACTAGCTTTGCTGAGCAGTTCTTC
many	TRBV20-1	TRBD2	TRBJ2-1	CSARGFMGAGGHNEQFF	TGCAGTGCTAGGGGGTTCATGGGGGCGGGGGGCCACAATGAGCAGTTCTTC
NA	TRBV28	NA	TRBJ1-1	CASRPDTNTEAFF	TGTGCCAGCAGACCAGACACGAACACTGAAGCTTTCTTT
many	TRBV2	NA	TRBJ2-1	CASSEAHGGRYNEQFF	TGTGCCAGCAGTGAAGCGCACGGGGGGCGGTACAATGAGCAGTTCTTC
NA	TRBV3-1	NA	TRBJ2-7	CASSESLAARGQYF	TGTGCCAGCAGTGAATCTCTGGCTGCCCGTGGGCAGTACTTC
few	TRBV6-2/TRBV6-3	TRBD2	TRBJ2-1	CASSESGRANEQFF	TGTGCCAGCAGTGAAAGCGGGAGGGCCAATGAGCAGTTCTTC
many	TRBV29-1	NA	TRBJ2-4	CSVAPPGHRNIQYF	TGCAGCGTTGCACCCCCGGGACATAGAAACATTCAGTACTTC
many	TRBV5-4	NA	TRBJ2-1	CASSLRSWEQFF	TGTGCCAGCAGCTTGCGGAGTTGGGAGCAGTTCTTC
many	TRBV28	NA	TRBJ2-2	CASTKGDTRSGELFF	TGTGCCAGCACTAAGGGAGACACTCGCTCCGGGGAGCTGTTTTTT
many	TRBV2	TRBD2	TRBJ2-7	CASSAGLVMYEQYF	TGTGCCAGCAGTGCGGGACTAGTGATGTACGAGCAGTACTTC
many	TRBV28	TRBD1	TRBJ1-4	CASSGQGGREKLFF	TGTGCCAGCAGCGGACAGGGGGGAAGGGAAAAACTGTTTTTT
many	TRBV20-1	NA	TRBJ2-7	CSARDPLVSYEQYF	TGCAGTGCTAGAGATCCACTAGTAAGCTACGAGCAGTACTTC
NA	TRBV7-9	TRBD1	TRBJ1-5	CASSFTGGAGPQHF	TGTGCCAGCAGCTTTACAGGGGGCGCAGGGCCCCAGCATTTT
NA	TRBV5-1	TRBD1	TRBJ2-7	CASSLVGTAPWYF	TGCGCCAGCAGCTTGGTCGGGACAGCCCCCTGGTACTTC
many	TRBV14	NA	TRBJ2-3	CASSQFSSGQGADTQYF	TGTGCCAGCAGCCAATTCTCCAGCGGGCAAGGCGCAGATACGCAGTATTTT
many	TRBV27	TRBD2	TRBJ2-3	CASSPILAGGPDTQYF	TGTGCCAGCAGTCCAATACTAGCGGGAGGGCCAGATACGCAGTATTTT
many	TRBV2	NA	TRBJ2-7	CASDRAYEQYF	TGTGCCAGCGACAGAGCCTACGAGCAGTACTTC
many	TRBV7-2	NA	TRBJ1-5	CASSLGASNQPQHF	TGTGCCAGCAGCTTAGGAGCCAGCAATCAGCCCCAGCATTTT